This TCR beta chain is drawn from a study of patients and donors after allogeneic stem cell transplantation. The CDR3 covers 11 residues. Trimming pared 3 bases from V and 6 bases from J, leaving 5 bases between. This clonotype was detected many times. In TCRdb, the RT-PCR reads were re-called with MiXCR into one record per CDR3 protein. The sample yields roughly 190,000 distinct CDR3 sequences, 40% to 45% seen once. V and J are TRBV12-3 or TRBV12-4 and TRBJ1-2; D is ambiguous. This receptor was obtained from a human donor who was either an allogeneic HSCT recipient or a stem cell or donor lymphocyte infusion donor (not recorded which). It is not recorded whose cells these are; they may come from a transplant donor. Material: blood, either unsorted or a sorted T cell fraction (not recorded which). Here the CDR3 DNA reads TGTGCCAGCAGTTTGAGGGATGGCTACACCTTC. Amino acid sequence: CASSLRDGYTF.